Below, 20 T cell receptor beta chains from the same sample are listed, as sequenced in a study of a mutant IDH1 vaccine in newly diagnosed glioma (dated by TCRdb to 2020 to 2023). The time point label, as the study defines it: week 5, during vaccination. A 20-mer mutant IDH1 peptide at 300 micrograms in Montanide made up each vaccine dose, which was injected subcutaneously together with topical imiquimod. These receptors' antigens are unknown. Library preparation was by the immunoSEQ multiplex PCR assay. TCRdb took this table from immuneACCESS and kept in-frame rearrangements with V and J called. Such tables lack part of the clones; where checked against another copy, unresolved V genes explain under half of the gap, and the rest is unexplained. For this sample the table gives roughly 51,000 clones, of which around 81% were detected only once. The ten top clones hold 3% to 4% of the sample. The starting material was PBMCs, obtained from a glioma patient whose treatment included an IDH1 peptide vaccine. Receptors were obtained from a man aged 25-45 years with glioma.

This clone has a single count. The rearrangement joins TRBV9 to TRBJ2-3; D is ambiguous. Trimming stripped 4 bases from V and 4 bases from J, with 13 bases between. The CDR3 consists of 14 residues. CDR1 and CDR2 from the germline V gene are SGDLS and YYNGEE. This CDR3 is CASSPSWVSDTQYF. The CDR3 DNA follows: TGTGCCAGCAGCCCATCATGGGTCTCAGATACGCAGTATTTT.

This clone has more than one count but fewer than ten. This rearrangement joins TRBV6-5 to TRBJ1-2; TRBD1 matches 8 bases. Germline V gives CDR1 MNHEY, CDR2 SVGAGI. The length of the CDR3 is 14 residues. V shed 5 bases, J shed 0 bases, and the junction held 2 bases outside the gene matches. The CDR3 DNA follows: TGTGCCAGCAGTCTACAGGGGGCTAACTATGGCTACACCTTC. This codes for CASSLQGANYGYTF.

The chain links TRBV1 to TRBJ1-1; TRBD1, the table's D call, was not compared with the DNA. TRBV1 is flagged as a pseudogene. The CDR3 totals 13 residues. The CDR3 spells CTSSSTGDTEAFF. CDR3 nucleotide sequence: TGCACCAGCAGCTCGACAGGGGACACTGAAGCTTTCTTT.

The V gene is TRBV7-2, the J gene TRBJ2-4; D uncertain. The CDR3 spans 14 residues. Trimming took off 1 base at V and 1 base at J, with 5 bases between the two ends. CDR1 is SGHTA and CDR2 is FQGNSA in the germline V gene. The DNA for the CDR3 is TGTGCCAGCAGCTTAGGGAATGCCAAAAACATTCAGTACTTC. It translates to CASSLGNAKNIQYF.

V usage is TRBV27 and J usage is TRBJ1-6; D call uncertain. The germline V and J ends were trimmed by 1 base and 7 bases, with 5 bases remaining between them. Germline lookup yields CDR1 MNHEY and CDR2 SMNVEV (reference sequence). The CDR3 totals 13 residues. CDR3 nucleotide sequence: TGTGCCAGCAGTTTATTGTTGAATTCACCCCTCCACTTT. It encodes CASSLLLNSPLHF.

The chain couples TRBV27 to TRBJ2-7; 9 bases agree with TRBD2. The CDR3 runs to 14 residues. With 5 bases clipped from V and 6 bases from J, the junction kept 8 bases outside the gene matches. Germline CDR1 and CDR2: MNHEY and SMNVEV (reference sequence). The CDR3 sequence: CASSPLSGGPEQYF. CDR3 DNA sequence: TGTGCCAGCAGTCCATTGAGCGGGGGGCCCGAGCAGTACTTC.

This chain links TRBV6-5 with TRBJ1-5, with D tentatively TRBD1 (5 bases). The CDR3 sequence is 16 residues long. In germline, CDR1 is MNHEY, CDR2 SVGAGI. Trimming removed 0 bases from V and 2 bases from J, with 11 bases in between. The chain's CDR3 is CASSYSGLGGNQPQHF. The CDR3 DNA follows: TGTGCCAGCAGTTACTCGGGTCTAGGGGGCAATCAGCCCCAGCATTTT.

The chain recombines TRBV6-4 with TRBJ1-6; no clear D gene. Germline V gives CDR1 MRHNA, CDR2 SNTAGT. V dropped 3 bases and J dropped 10 bases, with 10 bases sitting between them. CDR3 length: 13 residues. CDR3 region: CASSEVTGSPLHF. The CDR3 nucleotides are TGTGCCAGCAGTGAAGTGACGGGGTCACCCCTCCACTTT.

V is TRBV5-1 and J is TRBJ2-7; 8 bases map to TRBD1. CDR1 and CDR2 from the germline V gene are SGHRS and YFSETQ. The CDR3 runs 15 residues. V was pared by 4 bases and J by 6 bases, with 12 bases of the junction left unmatched. For the CDR3, the DNA is TGCGCCAGCAGCCCCCAGACAGGGGCCCCCCGCGAGCAGTACTTC. It is translated as CASSPQTGAPREQYF.

This chain uses TRBV27 with TRBJ1-4; D is uncertain. Trimming removed 5 bases at V and 4 bases at J, with 11 bases between. This CDR3 has 14 residues. In germline, CDR1 is MNHEY, CDR2 SMNVEV (reference sequence). DNA of the CDR3: TGTGCCAGCAGTCTTCCGGGAGGTAATGAAAAACTGTTTTTT. It yields the protein CASSLPGGNEKLFF.

CDR3 coding DNA: TGCGCCAGCAGCGTAGGGGGCGCCGGGCAGCCCCAGCATTTT. Amino acids: CASSVGGAGQPQHF. The chain combines TRBV5-1 with TRBJ1-5; 7 bases are shared with TRBD1. CDR3 length equals 14 residues. V was pared by 4 bases and J by 7 bases, with 8 bases of the junction left unmatched. Germline loops: CDR1 SGHRS, CDR2 YFSETQ.

The chain is built from TRBV14 and TRBJ1-3, with a possible D match to TRBD1 (5 bases). V dropped 1 base and J dropped 4 bases, with 8 bases sitting between them. From germline, CDR1 is SGHDN and CDR2 FVKESK. CDR3 size: 14 residues. CDR3 in amino acids: CASSQAQGGNTIYF. CDR3 nucleotides: TGTGCCAGCAGCCAAGCCCAGGGAGGAAACACCATATATTTT.

V is TRBV27 and J is TRBJ2-7; 8 bases map to TRBD1. The CDR3 has 14 amino acids. The V and J ends lost 3 bases and 4 bases, in that order; junction bases with no gene match: 5. Germline-derived CDR1 and CDR2 are MNHEY and SMNVEV (reference sequence). The CDR3 region has the DNA TGTGCCAGCAGTTTTGACAGGGGAGGTTACGAGCAGTACTTC. Its translation is CASSFDRGGYEQYF.

The chain joins TRBV29-1 to TRBJ1-2; D not resolved. The CDR3 length is 15 residues. The ends were cut back, 2 bases at V and 4 bases at J, with 17 bases in the middle. CDR1 and CDR2 (germline): SQVTM, ANQGSEA. The CDR3 sequence is CSVESPRRAAYGYTF. The CDR3 DNA reads as TGCAGCGTTGAATCCCCCCGCCGGGCGGCCTATGGCTACACCTTC.

The genes are TRBV5-1 and TRBJ2-5, with D hard to call. This CDR3 comprises 12 residues. The V gene lost 3 bases and the J gene lost 5 bases, with 8 bases spanning the gap. Germline V lookup: CDR1 SGHRS, CDR2 YFSETQ. CDR3 bases: TGCGCCAGCAGCTCCCAAGCGGAGACCCAGTACTTC. This codes for CASSSQAETQYF.

This clone was counted only a few times. The rearrangement links TRBV7-6 to TRBJ2-2; D unresolved. CDR1 is SGHVS, CDR2 FNYEAQ, per germline. The CDR3 sequence is 13 residues long. With 3 bases removed from V and 6 bases from J, the gap between germline ends came to 8 bases. For the CDR3, the DNA is TGTGCCAGCAGCTTTAGGCAGCCCGGGGAGCTGTTTTTT. Translated: CASSFRQPGELFF.

The rearrangement links TRBV5-1 to TRBJ2-7; 7 bases align to TRBD1. This CDR3 has 14 residues. V was clipped by 4 bases and J by 3 bases; unmatched bases: 7. The germline V gene has CDR1 SGHRS and CDR2 YFSETQ. This CDR3 reads CASSPGQTNYEQYF. The CDR3 DNA reads TGCGCCAGCAGCCCGGGACAGACAAACTACGAGCAGTACTTC.

The genes are TRBV10-2 and TRBJ2-7; D is possibly TRBD2 (7 bases). Trimming removed 8 bases from V and 4 bases from J, with 18 bases in between. Germline CDR1 reads WSHSY; CDR2 reads SAAADI. The CDR3 is 14 residues long. The CDR3 region is CASWNRTRGYEQYF. In nucleotides, the CDR3 is TGCGCCAGCTGGAATCGGACTAGGGGGTACGAGCAGTACTTC.

The genes are TRBV6-1 and TRBJ1-1, with D hard to call. The V end was cut by 8 bases, the J end by 11 bases, with 15 bases between. The CDR3 is 11 amino acids. Germline assignment: CDR1 MNHNS and CDR2 SASEGT. The CDR3 spells CASHLGMGAFF. The CDR3 DNA reads as TGTGCCAGCCATCTGGGTATGGGTGCTTTCTTT.

As DNA, the CDR3 is TGTGCCAGCGGGGACAGGGGAAGTTCACCCCTCCACTTT. It translates to CASGDRGSSPLHF. This rearrangement joins TRBV6-6 to TRBJ1-6, with 10 bases that match TRBD1. From germline, CDR1 is MNHNY and CDR2 SVGAGI (reference sequence). The V segment lost 8 bases and the J segment 9 bases; nucleotides outside the gene matches: 4. This CDR3 comprises 13 residues.